This TCR beta chain is from a study of T cell changes during pregnancy in multiple sclerosis. Sequenced by immunoSEQ multiplex PCR; TCRdb stores in-frame clones only, minus some. In the table there are about 40,000 clones, 94% of which are singletons. Germline assignment: CDR1 MNHNY and CDR2 SVGAGI (reference sequence). The CDR3 loop spans 16 amino acids. V gave up 4 bases and J gave up 1 base, with 16 bases separating them. The TCR comes from a female donor with multiple sclerosis, enrolled in a pregnancy study. Source: CD4+ T cells from peripheral blood mononuclear cells, taken after pregnancy. V usage is TRBV6-6 and J usage is TRBJ1-1; a possible D gene is TRBD1 (5 bases). CDR3 bases: TGTGCCAGCAGTTCGACAGTAAATCAAGGGAACACTGAAGCTTTCTTT. Its protein product is CASSSTVNQGNTEAFF.